Presented here are 21 T cell receptor beta chains from one specimen sequenced in a study of regulatory T cells in long-lasting Graves disease. HTBI primers from iRepertoire and Arm-PCR of CDR3 regions yielded the TCR beta libraries. TCRdb re-called the multiplex PCR reads with MiXCR, one entry per CDR3 protein. The table lists fewer than 350,000 distinct CDR3 sequences, approximately 20% of them singletons, with roughly 35% in the top ten. As to time point: newly diagnosed GD, antithyroid drugs for less than 3 months. PBMC-extracted RNA yielded the TCR library. The sequencing used peripheral blood mononuclear cells (PBMCs), collected at new diagnosis, from a patient treated with antithyroid drugs. All receptors derive from a female donor with Graves disease.

This clonotype was observed many times. The chain is built from TRBV27 and TRBJ1-2; the D is unclear. Trimming removed 5 bases from V and 8 bases from J, with 21 bases in between. The CDR3 contains 15 residues. Germline V CDR1 and CDR2: MNHEY, SMNVEV (reference sequence). Written as DNA, the CDR3 is TGTGCCAGCAGTCCGCGTGACGGGTCGCTCGACGGCTACACCTTC. Encoded protein: CASSPRDGSLDGYTF.

This clonotype was picked up many times. V usage is TRBV5-1 and J usage is TRBJ2-1; 9 nucleotides agree with TRBD2. Trimming took 4 bases from V and 4 from J; bases not matched to a gene: 15. The CDR3 contains 18 residues. Germline V gives CDR1 SGHRS, CDR2 YFSETQ. In DNA, the CDR3 is TGCGCCAGCAGCAATTTACCGCTGACTAGCGGTTCTTACAATGAGCAGTTCTTC. Translation: CASSNLPLTSGSYNEQFF.

V is TRBV29-1 and J is TRBJ2-2; 7 nucleotides align to TRBD1. The V and J ends lost 4 bases and 6 bases, in that order; junction bases with no gene match: 8. The CDR3 totals 14 residues. Germline CDR1 SQVTM, CDR2 ANQGSEA. CDR3 protein: CSVVDRVFSGELFF. The DNA of the CDR3 is TGCAGCGTTGTTGACAGGGTGTTCTCCGGGGAGCTGTTTTTT.

This clonotype came up many times. The chain has TRBV9 and TRBJ2-5; D may match TRBD1 or TRBD2 (6 bases each). The ends were cut back, 3 bases at V and 5 bases at J, with 11 bases in the middle. The CDR3 is made up of 13 amino acids. Looked up from germline, CDR1 is SGDLS and CDR2 is YYNGEE. The CDR3 sequence is CASSAGDMETQYF. In nucleotides, the CDR3 is TGTGCCAGCAGCGCGGGGGACATGGAGACCCAGTACTTC.

This clonotype has just a few counts. V gene TRBV6-2 or TRBV6-3 combines with J gene TRBJ1-2, with D perhaps TRBD1 (6 bases). Trimming removed 5 bases at V and 4 bases at J, with 14 bases between. The CDR3 has 14 residues. Looked up from germline, CDR1 is MNHEY and CDR2 is SVGEGT. The CDR3 loop is CASSRGGLPYGYTF. For the CDR3, the DNA is TGTGCCAGCAGTCGGGGGGGCCTCCCCTATGGCTACACCTTC.

V usage is TRBV15 and J usage is TRBJ1-4, with a weak D call TRBD1 (5 bases). The V end was cut by 0 bases, the J end by 5 bases, with 22 bases between. Germline V gene sequence: CDR1 LNHNV, CDR2 YYDKDF (reference sequence). The CDR3 has 19 amino acids. DNA for the CDR3: TGTGCCACCAGCAGAGATTTCTGGGGCCACACCTCCCTAAATGAAAAACTGTTTTTT. Translating it yields CATSRDFWGHTSLNEKLFF. Variable domain in full (rest from reference TRBV15 and TRBJ1-4): DAMVIQNPRYQVTQFGKPVTLSCSQTLNHNVMYWYQQKSSQAPKLLFHYYDKDFNNEADTPDNFQSRRPNTSFCFLDIRSPGLGDTAMYLCATSRDFWGHTSLNEKLFFGSGTQLSVL.

This clonotype was observed at least ten times. This sequence joins TRBV30 and TRBJ2-1, with D perhaps matching TRBD1 (5 bases). Trimming shortened V by 4 bases and J by 0 bases, and 16 bases separated the two germline ends. The CDR3 consists of 16 residues. CDR1 is GTSNPN and CDR2 is SVGIG in the germline V gene (reference sequence). CDR3 residues: CAWKHKWGPSYNEQFF. CDR3 coding DNA: TGTGCCTGGAAGCATAAATGGGGCCCCTCCTACAATGAGCAGTTCTTC.

This clonotype was seen many times. The V call is TRBV7-2, the J call TRBJ1-4, with D possibly matching TRBD1 (5 bases). The CDR3 is 15 residues long. Trimming stripped 3 bases from V and 7 bases from J, with 15 bases between. Germline V lookup: CDR1 SGHTA, CDR2 FQGNSA. The CDR3 sequence: CASSLGLEAGEKLFF. DNA for the CDR3: TGTGCCAGCAGCTTGGGGCTTGAGGCGGGTGAAAAACTGTTTTTT.

This clonotype was observed at least ten times. The rearrangement links TRBV12-3 or TRBV12-4 to TRBJ2-7; 7 bases line up with TRBD1. V shed 6 bases and J 0 bases; nucleotides not matched to a gene: 5. This CDR3 region has 14 residues. Written as DNA, the CDR3 is TGTGCCAGCAGACCGACAGGGTCCTCCTACGAGCAGTACTTC. Amino acid sequence: CASRPTGSSYEQYF.

The table lists this clonotype with many counts. The genes are TRBV13 and TRBJ2-7, with 12 positions matching TRBD2. Germline V CDR1 and CDR2: PRHDT, FYEKMQ (reference sequence). Trimming cost V 5 bases and J 0 bases; bases outside gene matches: 11. This CDR3 has 18 amino acids. The CDR3: CASSPRGLAGRSSYEQYF. The DNA for the CDR3 is TGTGCCAGCAGCCCCCGCGGACTAGCGGGAAGGAGCTCCTACGAGCAGTACTTC.

This clonotype has a count of ten or more. V gene TRBV19 combines with J gene TRBJ2-2; 8 bases map to TRBD1. CDR1 is LNHDA, CDR2 SQIVND, per germline (reference sequence). This CDR3 contains 14 residues. The J segment lost 6 bases and the V segment lost 6 bases, leaving 6 bases of the junction unmatched. For the CDR3, the DNA is TGTGCCAGTAGAACGACAGGGGTGGCCGGGGAGCTGTTTTTT. Amino acids: CASRTTGVAGELFF.

In its sample, this clonotype was seen once. It is likely a read error: a sequence one base away is far more abundant. V usage is TRBV3-1 and J usage is TRBJ2-1; TRBD2 is a possible D gene (5 bases). The DNA end is a closer match to TRBJ2-3, so the J assignment may be wrong. CDR1 and CDR2 (germline): LGHDT, YNNKEL (reference sequence). This CDR3 region has 14 residues. In DNA form, the CDR3 reads TGTGCCAGCAGACAGAGGACTCCTGCGGGTACGCAGTATTTT. Protein product: CASRQRTPAGTQYF.

This clonotype was observed at least ten times. The chain employs TRBV29-1 and TRBJ2-1; tentatively, D is TRBD2 (5 bases). Trimming took 4 bases from V and 9 from J, leaving 7 bases between them. Germline loops: CDR1 SQVTM, CDR2 ANQGSEA. This CDR3 contains 10 residues. The CDR3 loop is CSVAEGEQFF. In DNA form, the CDR3 reads TGCAGCGTTGCAGAGGGTGAGCAGTTCTTC.

This clonotype came up many times. The V and J genes are TRBV29-1 and TRBJ2-1, with 8 nucleotides matching TRBD1. Germline values: CDR1 SQVTM, CDR2 ANQGSEA. This CDR3 comprises 15 residues. V shed 6 bases and J 0 bases; nucleotides not matched to a gene: 7. CDR3 DNA: TGCAGCGTCGACAGGGGATCGAGCTCCTACAATGAGCAGTTCTTC. It is translated as CSVDRGSSSYNEQFF.

This clonotype occurred many times. The chain has TRBV7-9 and TRBJ2-7; 10 bases match TRBD1. The germline gives CDR1 SEHNR, CDR2 FQNEAQ (reference sequence). Trimming took 5 bases from V and 3 from J; bases not matched to a gene: 16. The CDR3 spans 18 residues. The CDR3 region has the DNA TGTGCCAGCAGCCCCCCAATGTTTGGGACAGGGGAATTCTACGAGCAGTACTTC. It encodes CASSPPMFGTGEFYEQYF.

This clonotype appeared many times. The chain joins TRBV29-1 to TRBJ2-2; a weak D match, TRBD2 (6 bases). The CDR3 has 14 residues. CDR1 is SQVTM and CDR2 is ANQGSEA in the germline V gene. Trimming removed 6 bases from V and 0 bases from J, with 11 bases in between. CDR3 bases: TGCAGCGTCGTAGCGGATACGAACACCGGGGAGCTGTTTTTT. It is translated as CSVVADTNTGELFF.

This clonotype was seen ten or more times. The CDR3 region is CASSLSARTGTIQYF. The DNA for the CDR3 is TGTGCCAGCAGTTTATCTGCCCGGACAGGGACCATTCAGTACTTC. The J gene is TRBJ2-4, the V gene TRBV27; 8 bases match TRBD1. Germline trimming cut 0 bases from V and 9 bases from J; bases unmatched to any gene: 7. CDR1 MNHEY and CDR2 SMNVEV come from the germline V gene (reference sequence). The CDR3 contains 15 residues.

This clonotype was recorded at least ten times. The rearrangement joins TRBV24-1 to TRBJ1-2; D might be TRBD1 (5 bases). V was shortened by 5 bases and J by 8 bases, with 11 bases between the two germline ends. The CDR3 covers 12 residues. The germline gives CDR1 KGHDR, CDR2 SFDVKD. The CDR3 protein is CATSVGGEGYTF. Here the CDR3 DNA reads TGTGCCACCAGTGTCGGGGGAGAGGGCTACACCTTC.

DNA for the CDR3: TGTGCCATCAGTGAGTCTTTTCTGCTAGCGGACTCCTACGAGCAGTACTTC. The encoded protein is CAISESFLLADSYEQYF. The J gene is TRBJ2-7, the V gene TRBV10-3; 7 nucleotides match TRBD2. The V segment lost 0 bases and the J segment 0 bases; nucleotides outside the gene matches: 8. The CDR3 consists of 17 residues. Germline V gene lookup returns CDR1 ENHRY and CDR2 SYGVKD.

The chain is built from TRBV7-9 and TRBJ1-2; 8 nucleotides line up with TRBD1. The CDR3 length is 21 residues. The V and J ends lost 2 bases and 3 bases, in that order; junction bases with no gene match: 23. Per the germline V gene, CDR1 is SEHNR and CDR2 is FQNEAQ (reference sequence). The DNA for the CDR3 is TGTGCCAGCAGCTTATCCCTATTATTAGACAGGGGCTCCTCCTGGGACTATGGCTACACCTTC. This sequence encodes CASSLSLLLDRGSSWDYGYTF.

This chain links TRBV10-3 with TRBJ2-7; D may match TRBD1 or TRBD2 (5 bases each). This CDR3 is 16 amino acids long. Germline CDR1 and CDR2: ENHRY and SYGVKD. Trimming stripped 4 bases from V and 1 base from J, with 17 bases between. CDR3 amino acids: CAISGTPGAGSYEQYF. The CDR3 region has the DNA TGTGCCATCAGTGGGACCCCCGGGGCCGGGTCCTACGAGCAGTACTTC.